This is a list of T cell receptor beta chains from one sample in a study of identical twins. TCRdb redid the calling of the 5' RACE reads with MiXCR, one entry per CDR3 protein. The sample has hundreds of thousands of distinct CDR3 sequences; around 12% are singletons. These data also formed part of another study, on yellow fever vaccine responses in identical twins.

Sequenced sample: PBMCs. Receptor source: a woman under 30 in good health. Each CDR3 is given with its conserved first and last residue. The D gene is left open where the match is weak. Size values are once, few and many counts, or a class for expanded clones, and some rows have none.

d_gene: TRBD2; j_gene: TRBJ2-1; v_gene: TRBV7-3; abundance: NA; CDR3nt: TGTGCCAGCAGCTCAGGACTAGCGGAACGAACGGAGCAGTTCTTC; CDR3aa: CASSSGLAERTEQFF
d_gene: NA; j_gene: TRBJ2-7; v_gene: TRBV29-1; abundance: many; CDR3nt: TGCAGCGTTGAGACCCCCGGTGAGCAGTACTTC; CDR3aa: CSVETPGEQYF
d_gene: TRBD2; j_gene: TRBJ2-1; v_gene: TRBV29-1; abundance: few; CDR3nt: TGCAGCGTGGTTTGGGCAGCGGGAGGTACCTACAATGAGCAGTTCTTC; CDR3aa: CSVVWAAGGTYNEQFF
d_gene: NA; j_gene: TRBJ1-6; v_gene: TRBV7-3; abundance: many; CDR3nt: TGTGCCAGCAGCTTAAGGGACGGCGATAATTCACCCCTCCACTTT; CDR3aa: CASSLRDGDNSPLHF
d_gene: TRBD1; j_gene: TRBJ2-2; v_gene: TRBV12-3/TRBV12-4; abundance: NA; CDR3nt: TGTGCCAACCCCGGGACAGAGAACACCGGGGAGCTGTTTTTT; CDR3aa: CANPGTENTGELFF
d_gene: NA; j_gene: TRBJ1-6; v_gene: TRBV5-1; abundance: many; CDR3nt: TGCGCCAGCAGCTTGGTGGTCGGGTCCTATAATTCACCCCTCCACTTT; CDR3aa: CASSLVVGSYNSPLHF
d_gene: NA; j_gene: TRBJ1-5; v_gene: TRBV7-9; abundance: NA; CDR3nt: TGTGCCAGCAGCTCGCCCGCAGACAGTAATCAGCCCCAGCATTTT; CDR3aa: CASSSPADSNQPQHF
d_gene: NA; j_gene: TRBJ2-5; v_gene: TRBV28; abundance: few; CDR3nt: TGTGCCAGCAGTTTATGGCCCAGGAGAGGGTCGGAGACCCAGTACTTC; CDR3aa: CASSLWPRRGSETQYF
d_gene: NA; j_gene: TRBJ1-2; v_gene: TRBV12-3/TRBV12-4; abundance: NA; CDR3nt: TGTGCCTCTGGGAAAAACTATGGCTACACCTTC; CDR3aa: CASGKNYGYTF
d_gene: TRBD2; j_gene: TRBJ2-7; v_gene: TRBV10-3; abundance: NA; CDR3nt: TGTGCCATCAGGTCCGGGACTAGCGGATCCTACGAGCAGTACTTC; CDR3aa: CAIRSGTSGSYEQYF
d_gene: TRBD1; j_gene: TRBJ2-1; v_gene: TRBV5-1; abundance: NA; CDR3nt: TGCGCCAGCAGGGCGGGACAGGGGTCGGGTGAGCAGTTCTTC; CDR3aa: CASRAGQGSGEQFF
d_gene: NA; j_gene: TRBJ2-1; v_gene: TRBV5-1; abundance: NA; CDR3nt: TGCGCCAGCAGCTTGGTTAGCCAGCCATTGGAGCAGTTCTTC; CDR3aa: CASSLVSQPLEQFF
d_gene: TRBD1; j_gene: TRBJ1-1; v_gene: TRBV6-2/TRBV6-3; abundance: NA; CDR3nt: TGTGCCAGCCGGGACAGGGTTCAGGGCACTGAAGCTTTCTTT; CDR3aa: CASRDRVQGTEAFF
d_gene: TRBD2; j_gene: TRBJ2-1; v_gene: TRBV12-3/TRBV12-4; abundance: few; CDR3nt: TGTGCCAGCAGTTTTCGTCTAGCGGCCACCAGCTCCTACAATGAGCAGTTCTTC; CDR3aa: CASSFRLAATSSYNEQFF
d_gene: TRBD2; j_gene: TRBJ2-3; v_gene: TRBV4-2; abundance: NA; CDR3nt: TGTGCCAGCAGCCAGGGACTAGCGGGGCCTAGCACAGATACGCAGTATTTT; CDR3aa: CASSQGLAGPSTDTQYF
d_gene: TRBD1; j_gene: TRBJ1-2; v_gene: TRBV5-6; abundance: few; CDR3nt: TGTGCCAGCAGCGGGACAGCCTCTAACTATGGCTACACCTTC; CDR3aa: CASSGTASNYGYTF
d_gene: NA; j_gene: TRBJ2-4; v_gene: TRBV28; abundance: few; CDR3nt: TGTGCCACCTCAAACCTACAGGGAGCGGCCAAAAACATTCAGTACTTC; CDR3aa: CATSNLQGAAKNIQYF
d_gene: NA; j_gene: TRBJ2-2; v_gene: TRBV6-4; abundance: NA; CDR3nt: TGTGCCAGCAGTGACTCCCCGGGACAGAACACCGGGGAGCTGTTTTTT; CDR3aa: CASSDSPGQNTGELFF
d_gene: TRBD2; j_gene: TRBJ2-2; v_gene: TRBV3-1; abundance: NA; CDR3nt: TGTGCCAGCAGCCAACAGGGACTAGCGGGAAAGAACACCGGGGAGCTGTTTTTT; CDR3aa: CASSQQGLAGKNTGELFF
d_gene: TRBD2; j_gene: TRBJ2-1; v_gene: TRBV6-5; abundance: NA; CDR3nt: TGTGCCAGCAGTTGGACTAGCGGGAGGGGCTATGAGCAGTTCTTC; CDR3aa: CASSWTSGRGYEQFF
d_gene: NA; j_gene: TRBJ2-2; v_gene: TRBV15; abundance: NA; CDR3nt: TGTGCCACTGCCGGTCAGGTGAACACCGGGGAGCTGTTTTTT; CDR3aa: CATAGQVNTGELFF
d_gene: NA; j_gene: TRBJ2-1; v_gene: TRBV20-1; abundance: NA; CDR3nt: TGCAGTGCTAGAGTTGTGGCGGGCCCATACAATGAGCAGTTCTTC; CDR3aa: CSARVVAGPYNEQFF